These T cell receptor beta chains were read from a single sample in a study of cytomegalovirus exposure and HLA in healthy donors. The table came from immunoSEQ multiplex PCR; TCRdb's copy has only in-frame clones and leaves some out. The sample shows roughly 100,000 clones, about 95% of them seen only once. Sequenced input: PBMCs. The receptors come from a woman aged 18-29 years in good health and CMV-seronegative. CDR3s include the opening cysteine and the closing phenylalanine or tryptophan. D genes are given only for firm matches. Clone size appears in some rows only: once, few, many, or a class for an expanded clone.

TRBJ1-1 TRBD1 - TRBV9 TGTGCCAGCAGCGTCGACAGGGGAACTGAAGCTTTCTTT CASSVDRGTEAFF
TRBJ1-2 TRBD1 - TRBV11-3 TGTGCCAGCAGCTCAAGGGACAGGGGGTTTGTCTATGGCTACACCTTC CASSSRDRGFVYGYTF
TRBJ1-2 - - TRBV19 TGTGCCAGTAGCCCTGGGACAATATATGGCTACACCTTC CASSPGTIYGYTF
TRBJ2-3 TRBD1 - TRBV15 TGTGCCACCAGCAGAGGACAGGGGTCTAGAACAGATACGCAGTATTTT CATSRGQGSRTDTQYF
TRBJ1-1 TRBD1 - TRBV19 TGTGCCAGTAGTTCTCGGGACAGCTATGAAGCTTTCTTT CASSSRDSYEAFF
TRBJ1-5 - - TRBV9 TGTGCCAGCAGCGGAGGGGGTTCAGGACAGCCCCAGCATTTT CASSGGGSGQPQHF
TRBJ2-7 TRBD1 - TRBV5-4 TGTGCCAGCAGCAGTCAGGGGGCCATCCCCTACGAGCAGTACTTC CASSSQGAIPYEQYF
TRBJ2-2 TRBD1 once TRBV19 TGTGCCAGTAGTATAGATGCAGGGGGCTCGACCGGGGAGCTGTTTTTT CASSIDAGGSTGELFF
TRBJ1-2 - - TRBV7-3 TGTGCCAGCAGCCGCGGGGAGGGACCAGGAGTAGGCTACACCTTC CASSRGEGPGVGYTF
TRBJ1-1 TRBD1 - TRBV4-2 TGTGCCAGCAGCCAACAGGGGGGGAACACTGAAGCTTTCTTT CASSQQGGNTEAFF
TRBJ2-5 TRBD1 - TRBV27 TGTGCCAGCACCCGACAGGGCCAAGAGACCCAGTACTTC CASTRQGQETQYF
TRBJ2-1 - few TRBV30 TGTGCCTGGAGTGTGACTCAAACCTTGGGTGAGCAGTTCTTC CAWSVTQTLGEQFF
TRBJ2-1 TRBD2 - TRBV6-1 TGTGCCAGCAGTGCCGTGACTAGATGGGGGGGATCTGAGCAGTTCTTC CASSAVTRWGGSEQFF
TRBJ1-4 TRBD1 - TRBV7-9 TGTGCCAGCAGCTTAGCCGGGACAGCTGAAAAACTGTTTTTT CASSLAGTAEKLFF
TRBJ2-3 - - TRBV6-6 TGTGCCAGCAGCAAAGACGCAGGGGATGGGTCAGATACGCAGTATTTT CASSKDAGDGSDTQYF
TRBJ2-2 - - TRBV18 TGTGCCAGCTCAACCCTGGAGACCGGGGAGCTGTTTTTT CASSTLETGELFF
TRBJ1-3 - - TRBV19 TGTGCCAGTACCGAGCTGACAGTATCTGGAAACACCATATATTTT CASTELTVSGNTIYF
TRBJ1-3 TRBD1 - TRBV4-3 TGCGCCAGCAGCCAGAGGACAGGGCATGGTGGAAACACCATATATTTT CASSQRTGHGGNTIYF
TRBJ2-1 TRBD2 - TRBV9 TGTGCCAGCAGCGTAGGGACTAGCGGGAGATTCGGTGAGCAGTTCTTC CASSVGTSGRFGEQFF
TRBJ1-1 - - TRBV4-2 TGTGCCAGCAGCCAAGACGGACTCATGAACACTGAAGCTTTCTTT CASSQDGLMNTEAFF
TRBJ2-5 - - TRBV7-2 TGTGCCAGCAGCTTAGCTTATAGCTCGGAGACCCAGTACTTC CASSLAYSSETQYF
TRBJ1-1 - - TRBV11-2 TGTGCCAGCAGCACCTTACAGGGTCCCAACACTGAAGCTTTCTTT CASSTLQGPNTEAFF
TRBJ2-3 TRBD2 - TRBV5-6 TGTGCCAGCAGCTCGACTAGCGGGGGCACAGATACGCAGTATTTT CASSSTSGGTDTQYF
TRBJ2-5 TRBD1 - TRBV6-1 TGTGCCAGCGAGACAGGGGTTAAGGAGACCCAGTACTTC CASETGVKETQYF
TRBJ2-2 TRBD2 - TRBV18 TGTGCCAGCTCACCACCGATTCCTAGCGGGGGGGCCTTGGAGCTGTTTTTT CASSPPIPSGGALELFF
TRBJ2-6 - - TRBV6-4 TGTGCCAGCAGTGACCATGACAACTCTGGGGCCAACGTCCTGACTTTC CASSDHDNSGANVLTF